The T cell receptor (beta chain) under discussion was sequenced for a study of blood T cell repertoires in COVID-19. The overall study: Some COVID-19 samples were acute and others convalescent; all came from the United States, Italy and Spain. In each case, the material was cDNA or gDNA derived from T cells, B-cell-depleted T cells, or PBMCs.

As to this clone: Other DNA sequences in the same sample also yield this CDR3.

How the authors handled the data: Nucleated cell counts were estimated from reference gene primer amplification. Profiled with immunoSEQ multiplex PCR; TCRdb holds only in-frame clones, not every one. The V and J calls and clone size were taken over from that table, and D and trimming were inferred from the DNA. The data hold about 240,000 clones, with about 90% observed a single time. CDR3 length: 13 residues. CDR1 and CDR2 (germline): LNHDA, SQIVND (reference sequence). Trimming removed 6 bases from V and 8 bases from J, with 16 bases in between. The clonotype originates from a young man with COVID-19, enrolled during active disease. V is TRBV19 and J is TRBJ1-1; tentatively, D is TRBD1 (6 bases). Sequenced material: peripheral blood. CDR3 sequence: CASSPGGGTEAFF. DNA of the CDR3: TGTGCCAGTAGCCCGGGGGGGGGCACGGAAGCTTTCTTT.